These 12 T cell receptor beta chains came from one sample sequenced in a study of T cell repertoires in cytomegalovirus infection. For these receptors, no antigen is known. Each CDR3 protein gets one entry after TCRdb re-called the reads with MiXCR. This sample carries about 500,000 distinct CDR3 sequences, around a third of them seen once, and the ten largest clones take under 20%. Sequences were derived from cultured PBMCs, sampled from culture after CMV antigen stimulation. Receptors were obtained from a human donor in good health (CMV status not recorded). Some clones in this sample may be carry-over from other donors' samples.

The gene calls are TRBV28 and TRBJ1-2, with D maybe TRBD1 (6 bases). This CDR3 region has 16 residues. V was trimmed by 6 bases and J by 4 bases, leaving 21 bases between them. Per germline, CDR1 MDHEN and CDR2 SYDVKM. CDR3 sequence (DNA): TGTGCCAGCAGATCCCTTGGGGGGGCCTTCCTCTATGGCTACACCTTC. Protein product: CASRSLGGAFLYGYTF.

V and J are TRBV10-3 and TRBJ1-5; D ambiguous. This CDR3 region has 13 residues. Germline V CDR1 and CDR2: ENHRY, SYGVKD. The V and J ends lost 7 bases and 4 bases respectively, with 11 bases between them. The CDR3 DNA sequence: TGTGCCATCACGAGGGAGCAAAATCAGCCCCAGCATTTT. Translated: CAITREQNQPQHF.

This sequence joins TRBV6-8 and TRBJ2-7, with D maybe TRBD2 (5 bases). Deletions cut 11 bases from V and 0 bases from J, with 17 bases between. Germline V gives CDR1 MNHGY, CDR2 SAAAGT. This CDR3 region has 14 residues. CDR3: CACRSYRDSYEQYF. The CDR3 coding sequence is TGTGCCTGCCGTAGCTACCGGGACTCCTACGAGCAGTACTTC.

There are many counts of this clonotype. The chain has TRBV12-3 or TRBV12-4 and TRBJ2-6; D unclear. The length of the CDR3 is 15 residues. V lost 6 bases and J 0 bases, leaving 9 bases between the germline ends. The CDR3 reads CASSLTGSGANVLTF. The CDR3 nucleotides are TGTGCCAGCAGCTTAACTGGCTCTGGGGCCAACGTCCTGACTTTC.

The table lists this clonotype with a count of one. The genes are TRBV19 and TRBJ1-2; D is uncertain. Germline values: CDR1 LNHDA, CDR2 SQIVND (reference sequence). Trimming removed 5 bases from V and 2 bases from J, with 12 bases in between. The CDR3 has 14 amino acids. The CDR3 bases are TGTGCCAGTAGTGGCGGTGGCAACAACTATGGCTACACCTTC. Protein: CASSGGGNNYGYTF.

This clonotype was counted between two and nine times. The V gene is TRBV7-9, the J gene TRBJ2-7; D gene ambiguous. Looked up from germline, CDR1 is SEHNR and CDR2 is FQNEAQ (reference sequence). Between the trimmed V and J ends, which lost 2 bases and 5 bases, there was a span of 13 bases. CDR3 length equals 14 residues. CDR3 nucleotide sequence: TGTGCCAGCAGCTTATCTTCCGCGGTTAACGAGCAGTACTTC. Translated: CASSLSSAVNEQYF.

The rearrangement uses TRBV12-5 and TRBJ1-5; D remains unclear. Between the trimmed V and J ends, which lost 2 bases and 3 bases, there was a span of 5 bases. Germline V gene sequence: CDR1 LGHNT, CDR2 FRNRAP. The CDR3 runs to 13 residues. The CDR3 DNA reads as TGTGCTAGTGGTTTGTCCCTCAATCAGCCCCAGCATTTT. This sequence encodes CASGLSLNQPQHF. The full variable domain, completed using reference TRBV12-5 and TRBJ1-5, is DARVTQTPRHKVTEMGQEVTMRCQPILGHNTVFWYRQTMMQGLELLAYFRNRAPLDDSGMPKDRFSAEMPDATLATLKIQPSEPRDSAVYFCASGLSLNQPQHFGDGTRLSIL.

The table lists this clonotype with a few counts. The chain carries TRBV19 and TRBJ1-2; 8 nucleotides agree with TRBD1. CDR1 LNHDA and CDR2 SQIVND come from the germline V gene (reference sequence). CDR3 length: 11 amino acids. V was pared by 6 bases and J by 9 bases, with 3 bases of the junction left unmatched. This CDR3 is CASRQGDSYTF. CDR3 bases: TGTGCCAGTAGACAGGGGGATAGCTACACCTTC.

This chain uses TRBV2 with TRBJ2-1, with TRBD2 identical over 11 bases. Germline V gene lookup returns CDR1 SNHLY and CDR2 FYNNEI. The CDR3 has 16 amino acids. The junction had 5 bases not matched to a gene; V was cut back by 3 bases and J by 4 bases. In DNA, the CDR3 is TGTGCCAGCAGTGATTTGTCTAGCGGGAGGTACAATGAGCAGTTCTTC. Its protein is CASSDLSSGRYNEQFF.

This clonotype was detected once. The genes are TRBV27 and TRBJ1-5, with TRBD1 matching over 8 bases. CDR3 length: 14 amino acids. The trim removed 5 bases at V and 4 bases at J, leaving 4 bases unmatched. The germline gives CDR1 MNHEY, CDR2 SMNVEV (reference sequence). CDR3 in amino acids: CASSARTGNQPQHF. The CDR3 DNA is TGTGCCAGCAGTGCCCGGACAGGGAATCAGCCCCAGCATTTT.

This sequence joins TRBV27 and TRBJ1-2; 9 nucleotides align to TRBD1. This CDR3 region has 15 residues. Looked up from germline, CDR1 is MNHEY and CDR2 is SMNVEV (reference sequence). The V gene end was trimmed by 6 bases and the J gene end by 1 base; junction bases not matched to a gene: 6. The CDR3 reads CASSPSTGGNYGYTF. The CDR3 DNA follows: TGTGCCAGCAGCCCATCGACAGGGGGTAACTATGGCTACACCTTC.

This clonotype was observed a few times. The V gene is TRBV20-1, the J gene TRBJ1-1; D remains unclear. Germline values: CDR1 DFQATT, CDR2 SNEGSKA (reference sequence). V was shortened by 6 bases and J by 2 bases, with 16 bases between the two germline ends. The CDR3 sequence is 14 residues long. The CDR3 is CSASTRRLNTEAFF. CDR3 nucleotide sequence: TGCAGTGCCAGCACGAGGCGGCTCAACACTGAAGCTTTCTTT.